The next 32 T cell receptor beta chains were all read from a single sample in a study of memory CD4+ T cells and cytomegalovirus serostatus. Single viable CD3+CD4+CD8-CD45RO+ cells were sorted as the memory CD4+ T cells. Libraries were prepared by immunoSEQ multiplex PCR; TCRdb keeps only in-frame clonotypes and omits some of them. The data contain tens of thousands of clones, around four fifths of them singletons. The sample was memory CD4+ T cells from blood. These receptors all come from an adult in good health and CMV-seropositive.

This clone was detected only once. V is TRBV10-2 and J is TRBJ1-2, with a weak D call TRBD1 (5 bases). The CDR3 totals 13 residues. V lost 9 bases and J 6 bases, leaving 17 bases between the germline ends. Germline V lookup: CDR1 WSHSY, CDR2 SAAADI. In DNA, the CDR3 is TGCGCCAGTAAAGATTGGGGGGGGGATGGCTACACCTTC. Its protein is CASKDWGGDGYTF.

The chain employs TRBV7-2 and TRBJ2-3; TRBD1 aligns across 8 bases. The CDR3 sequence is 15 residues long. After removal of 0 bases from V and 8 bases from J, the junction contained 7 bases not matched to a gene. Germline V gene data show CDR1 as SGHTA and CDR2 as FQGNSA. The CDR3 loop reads CASSLATGEIGTQYF. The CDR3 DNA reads TGTGCCAGCAGCTTAGCGACAGGGGAGATTGGTACGCAGTATTTT.

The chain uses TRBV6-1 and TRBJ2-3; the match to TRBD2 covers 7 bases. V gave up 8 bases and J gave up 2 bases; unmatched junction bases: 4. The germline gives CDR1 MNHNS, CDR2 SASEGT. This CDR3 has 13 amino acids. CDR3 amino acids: CASRGLVTDTQYF. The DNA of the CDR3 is TGTGCCAGCCGCGGACTAGTCACAGATACGCAGTATTTT.

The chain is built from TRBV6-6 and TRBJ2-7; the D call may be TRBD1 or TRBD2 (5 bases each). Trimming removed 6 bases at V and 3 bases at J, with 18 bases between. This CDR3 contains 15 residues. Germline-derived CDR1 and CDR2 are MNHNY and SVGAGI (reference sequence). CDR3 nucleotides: TGTGCCAGCAGGGGGGAAGGACATGACTTCTACGAGCAGTACTTC. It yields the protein CASRGEGHDFYEQYF.

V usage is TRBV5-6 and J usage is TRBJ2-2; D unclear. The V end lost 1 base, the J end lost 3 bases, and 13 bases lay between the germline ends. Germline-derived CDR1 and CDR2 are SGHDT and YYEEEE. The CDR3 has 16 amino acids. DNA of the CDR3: TGTGCCAGCAGCTTGTCCAGGTTCCGGGACACCGGGGAGCTGTTTTTT. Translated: CASSLSRFRDTGELFF.

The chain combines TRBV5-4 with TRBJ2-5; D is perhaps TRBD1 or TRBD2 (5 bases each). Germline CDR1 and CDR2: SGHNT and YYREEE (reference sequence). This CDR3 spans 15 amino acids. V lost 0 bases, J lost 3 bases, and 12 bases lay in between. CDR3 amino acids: CASSLESGREETQYF. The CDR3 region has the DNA TGTGCCAGCAGCTTGGAATCAGGGAGAGAAGAGACCCAGTACTTC.

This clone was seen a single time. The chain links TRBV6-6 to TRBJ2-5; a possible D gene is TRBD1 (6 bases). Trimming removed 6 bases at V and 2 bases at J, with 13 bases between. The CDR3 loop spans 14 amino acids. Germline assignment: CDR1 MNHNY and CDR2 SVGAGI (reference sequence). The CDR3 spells CASRNDGQQETQYF. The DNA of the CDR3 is TGTGCCAGCAGAAACGATGGACAGCAAGAGACCCAGTACTTC.

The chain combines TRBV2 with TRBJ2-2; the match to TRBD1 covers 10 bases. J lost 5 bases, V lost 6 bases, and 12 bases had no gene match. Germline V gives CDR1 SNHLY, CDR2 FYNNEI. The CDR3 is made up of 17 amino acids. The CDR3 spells CASSDRWGQGITGELFF. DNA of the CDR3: TGTGCCAGCAGCGATCGGTGGGGACAGGGGATAACCGGGGAGCTGTTTTTT. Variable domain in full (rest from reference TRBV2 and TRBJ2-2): EPEVTQTPSHQVTQMGQEVILRCVPISNHLYFYWYRQILGQKVEFLVSFYNNEISEKSEIFDDQFSVERPDGSNFTLKIRSTKLEDSAMYFCASSDRWGQGITGELFFGEGSRLTVL.

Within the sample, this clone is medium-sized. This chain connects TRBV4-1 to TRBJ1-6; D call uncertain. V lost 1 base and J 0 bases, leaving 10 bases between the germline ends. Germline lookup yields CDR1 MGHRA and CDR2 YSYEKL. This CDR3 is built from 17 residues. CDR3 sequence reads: CASSQVDLFSYNSPLHF. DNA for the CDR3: TGCGCCAGCAGCCAAGTAGACCTCTTCTCCTATAATTCACCCCTCCACTTT.

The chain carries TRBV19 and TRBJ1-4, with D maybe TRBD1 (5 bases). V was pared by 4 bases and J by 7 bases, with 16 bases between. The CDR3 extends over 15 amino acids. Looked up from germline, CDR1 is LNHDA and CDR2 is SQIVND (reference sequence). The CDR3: CASSTSREISEKLFF. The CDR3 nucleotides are TGTGCCAGTAGTACCAGCAGGGAGATTTCTGAAAAACTGTTTTTT.

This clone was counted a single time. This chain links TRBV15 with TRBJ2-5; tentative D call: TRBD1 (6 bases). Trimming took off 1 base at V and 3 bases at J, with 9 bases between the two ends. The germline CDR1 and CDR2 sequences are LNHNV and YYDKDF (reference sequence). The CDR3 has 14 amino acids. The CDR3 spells CATSRAGAEETQYF. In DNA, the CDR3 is TGTGCCACCAGCAGAGCAGGGGCCGAAGAGACCCAGTACTTC.

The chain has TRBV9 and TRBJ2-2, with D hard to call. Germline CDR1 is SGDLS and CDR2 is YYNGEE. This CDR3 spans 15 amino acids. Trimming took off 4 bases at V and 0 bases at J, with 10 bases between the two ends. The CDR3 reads CASSLSDTNTGELFF. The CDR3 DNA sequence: TGTGCCAGCAGCCTCAGCGACACGAACACCGGGGAGCTGTTTTTT.

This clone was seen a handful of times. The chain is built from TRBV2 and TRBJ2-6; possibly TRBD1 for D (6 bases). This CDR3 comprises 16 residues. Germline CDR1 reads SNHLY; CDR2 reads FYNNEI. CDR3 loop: CASHLHGDTGANVLTF. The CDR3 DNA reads TGTGCTAGCCATTTGCACGGGGACACTGGGGCCAACGTCCTGACTTTC.

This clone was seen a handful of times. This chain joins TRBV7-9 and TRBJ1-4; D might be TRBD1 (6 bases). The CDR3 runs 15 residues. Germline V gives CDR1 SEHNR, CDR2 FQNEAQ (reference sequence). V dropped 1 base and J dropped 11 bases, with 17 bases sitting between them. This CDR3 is CASSLGSRGHWKLFF. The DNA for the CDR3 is TGTGCCAGCAGCTTAGGCTCCAGGGGCCATTGGAAACTGTTTTTT.

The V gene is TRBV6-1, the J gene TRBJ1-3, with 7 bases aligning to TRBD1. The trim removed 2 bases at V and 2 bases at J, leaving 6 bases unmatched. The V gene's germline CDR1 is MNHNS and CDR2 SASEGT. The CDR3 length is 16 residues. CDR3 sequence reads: CASSEIGGAAGNTIYF. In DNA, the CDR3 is TGTGCCAGCAGTGAAATAGGGGGCGCGGCTGGAAACACCATATATTTT.

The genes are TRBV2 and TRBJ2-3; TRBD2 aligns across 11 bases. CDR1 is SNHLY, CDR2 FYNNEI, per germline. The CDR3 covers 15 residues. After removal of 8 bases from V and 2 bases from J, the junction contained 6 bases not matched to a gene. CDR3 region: CASERLAGTTDTQYF. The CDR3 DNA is TGTGCCAGCGAAAGACTAGCGGGGACCACAGATACGCAGTATTTT.

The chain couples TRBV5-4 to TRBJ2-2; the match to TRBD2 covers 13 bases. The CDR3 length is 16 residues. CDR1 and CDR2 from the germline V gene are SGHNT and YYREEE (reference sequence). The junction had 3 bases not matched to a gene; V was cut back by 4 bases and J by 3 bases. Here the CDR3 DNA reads TGTGCCAGCAGCACAGGACTAGCGGGAGACACCGGGGAGCTGTTTTTT. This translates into CASSTGLAGDTGELFF. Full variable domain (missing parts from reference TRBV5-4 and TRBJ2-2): ETGVTQSPTHLIKTRGQQVTLRCSSQSGHNTVSWYQQALGQGPQFIFQYYREEENGRGNFPPRFSGLQFPNYSSELNVNALELDDSALYLCASSTGLAGDTGELFFGEGSRLTVL.

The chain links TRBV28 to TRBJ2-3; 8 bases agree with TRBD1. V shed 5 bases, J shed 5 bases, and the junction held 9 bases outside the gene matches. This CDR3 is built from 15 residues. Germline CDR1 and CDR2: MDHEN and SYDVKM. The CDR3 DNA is TGTGCCAGCAGTCCCGAGGACAGGGATAGAGATACGCAGTATTTT. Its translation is CASSPEDRDRDTQYF.

CDR3 sequence (DNA): TGTGCCAGCAGTCCGGGCCCCACGCGACAGGGGACTGAAGCTTTCTTT. Translating it yields CASSPGPTRQGTEAFF. This chain links TRBV5-4 with TRBJ1-1; 8 nucleotides line up with TRBD1. The germline CDR1 and CDR2 sequences are SGHNT and YYREEE (reference sequence). With V trimmed by 5 bases and J by 5 bases, 14 bases remained unmatched. This CDR3 region has 16 residues.

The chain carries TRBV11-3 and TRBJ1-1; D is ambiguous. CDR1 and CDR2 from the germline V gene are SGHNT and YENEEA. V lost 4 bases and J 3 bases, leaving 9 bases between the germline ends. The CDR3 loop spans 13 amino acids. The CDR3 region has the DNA TGTGCCAGCAGCTCTTACTTGGACACTGAAGCTTTCTTT. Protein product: CASSSYLDTEAFF.

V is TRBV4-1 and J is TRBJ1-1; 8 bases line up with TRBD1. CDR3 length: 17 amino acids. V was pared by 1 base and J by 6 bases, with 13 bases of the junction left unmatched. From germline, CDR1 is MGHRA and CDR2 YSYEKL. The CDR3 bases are TGCGCCAGCAGCCAAGCCATGGCCAACAGGGGGACGCCTGAAGCTTTCTTT. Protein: CASSQAMANRGTPEAFF.

CDR3 protein: CASSLVVRTDTQYF. CDR3 nucleotide sequence: TGCGCCAGCAGCTTGGTGGTCAGGACAGATACGCAGTATTTT. J is TRBJ2-3 and V is TRBV5-1; D is ambiguous. V gave up 0 bases and J gave up 3 bases, with 8 bases separating them. Germline V gene sequence: CDR1 SGHRS, CDR2 YFSETQ. The CDR3 loop spans 14 amino acids.

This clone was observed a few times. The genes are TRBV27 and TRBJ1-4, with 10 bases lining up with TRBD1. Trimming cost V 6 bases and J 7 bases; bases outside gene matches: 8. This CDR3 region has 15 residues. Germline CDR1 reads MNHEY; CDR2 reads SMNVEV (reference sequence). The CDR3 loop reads CASSADRGQVEKLFF. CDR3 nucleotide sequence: TGTGCCAGCAGCGCCGACAGGGGGCAAGTTGAAAAACTGTTTTTT.

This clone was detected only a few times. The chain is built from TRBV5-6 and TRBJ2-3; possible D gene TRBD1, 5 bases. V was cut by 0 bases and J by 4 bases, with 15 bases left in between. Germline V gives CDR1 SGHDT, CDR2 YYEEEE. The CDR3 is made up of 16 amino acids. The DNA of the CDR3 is TGTGCCAGCAGCTTGGGGGTAGGGGTGCAATCAGATACGCAGTATTTT. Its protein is CASSLGVGVQSDTQYF.

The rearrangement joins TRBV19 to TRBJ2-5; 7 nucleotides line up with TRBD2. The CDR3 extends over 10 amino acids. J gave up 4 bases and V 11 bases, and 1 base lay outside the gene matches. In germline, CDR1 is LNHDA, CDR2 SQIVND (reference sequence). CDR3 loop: CAGGGETQYF. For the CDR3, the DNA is TGTGCCGGCGGGGGAGAGACCCAGTACTTC.

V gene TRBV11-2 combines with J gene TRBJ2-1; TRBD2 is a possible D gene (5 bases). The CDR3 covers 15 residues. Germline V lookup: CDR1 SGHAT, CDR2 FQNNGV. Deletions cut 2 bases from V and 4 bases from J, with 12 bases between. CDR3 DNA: TGTGCCAGCAGCTTATCCGGGGTCTCTTACAATGAGCAGTTCTTC. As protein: CASSLSGVSYNEQFF.

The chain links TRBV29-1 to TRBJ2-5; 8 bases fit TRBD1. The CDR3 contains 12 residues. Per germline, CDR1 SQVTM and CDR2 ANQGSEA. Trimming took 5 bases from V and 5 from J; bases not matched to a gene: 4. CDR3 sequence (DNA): TGCAGCGTTCTACAGGGGGGCGAGACCCAGTACTTC. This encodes CSVLQGGETQYF.

CDR3 bases: TGTGCCAGTAGTATGGGCAGTCAAGAGACCCAGTACTTC. Translating it yields CASSMGSQETQYF. V gene TRBV19 combines with J gene TRBJ2-5; no reliable D call. CDR1 LNHDA and CDR2 SQIVND come from the germline V gene (reference sequence). The ends were cut back, 3 bases at V and 2 bases at J, with 7 bases in the middle. The CDR3 sequence is 13 residues long.

CDR3 sequence (DNA): TGTGCCAGCAGCCTTCAACCGGGGGCCAGCTACGAGCAGTACTTC. It codes for CASSLQPGASYEQYF. J is TRBJ2-7 and V is TRBV4-2; D possibly matches TRBD1 or TRBD2 (6 bases each). The V and J ends lost 4 bases and 3 bases respectively, with 16 bases between them. Per the germline V gene, CDR1 is LGHNA and CDR2 is YNFKEQ. This CDR3 is built from 15 residues.

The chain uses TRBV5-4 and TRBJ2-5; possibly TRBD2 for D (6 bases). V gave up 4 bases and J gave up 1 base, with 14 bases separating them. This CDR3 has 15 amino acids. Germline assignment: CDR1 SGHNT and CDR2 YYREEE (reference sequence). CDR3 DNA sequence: TGTGCCAGCAGCGCACCCGGGACTCCCCAAGAGACCCAGTACTTC. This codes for CASSAPGTPQETQYF.

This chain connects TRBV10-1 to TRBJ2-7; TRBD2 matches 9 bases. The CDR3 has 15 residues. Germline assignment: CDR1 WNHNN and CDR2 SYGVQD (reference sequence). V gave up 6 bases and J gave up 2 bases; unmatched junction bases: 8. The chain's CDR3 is CASRPPGLATYEQYF. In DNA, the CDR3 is TGCGCCAGCAGGCCACCGGGACTAGCTACCTACGAGCAGTACTTC.

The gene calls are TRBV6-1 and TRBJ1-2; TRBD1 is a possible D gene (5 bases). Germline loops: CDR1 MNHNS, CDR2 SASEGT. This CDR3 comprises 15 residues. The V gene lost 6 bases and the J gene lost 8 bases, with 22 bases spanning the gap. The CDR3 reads CASSGGGGVAYGYTF. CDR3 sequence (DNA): TGTGCCAGCAGCGGGGGAGGTGGAGTCGCTTACGGCTACACCTTC.